This T cell receptor (beta chain) came from a study of T cells in Graves' hyperthyroidism and ophthalmopathy. Study-wide results and limits: The model predicted ophthalmopathy a median roughly six months before onset.

Comments on this clonotype: Its antigen is unidentified.

Regions amplified from RNA transcripts were the TCR beta CDR3 regions. The HTBI primer set served for first-round RT-PCR of the TCR CDR3. TCRdb reprocessed the multiplex PCR reads with MiXCR, giving one entry per CDR3 protein. This table holds 410,000 or so distinct CDR3 sequences, approximately 15% found once. Sequences were obtained from blood. The receptor was isolated from a young man with Graves' ophthalmopathy.

The DNA of the CDR3 is TGCAGTGCCCTGGTCGGAAACACCATATATTTT. Residues: CSALVGNTIYF. This chain links TRBV20-1 with TRBJ1-3; D gene ambiguous. With 6 bases removed from V and 4 bases from J, the gap between germline ends came to 7 bases. The CDR3 extends over 11 amino acids. Germline CDR1 DFQATT, CDR2 SNEGSKA (reference sequence).